This T cell receptor (beta chain) was found in a study of CD8 T cells in Susac syndrome. TCR beta sequences were obtained from blood CD8+ and CD4+ T cells. TEMRA cells were enriched by FACS, while CD8+ and CD4+ T cells were obtained through a negative isolation that was performed magnetically. An input of about 0.5 to 1 ug of RNA was subjected to reverse transcription using random hexamers. Amplification of TCR beta CDR3 by immunoSEQ multiplex PCR spanned 54 Vbeta and 13 Jbeta. TCRdb used MiXCR to reprocess the immunoSEQ multiplex PCR reads, holding one entry per CDR3 protein. The sample holds approximately 180,000 distinct CDR3 sequences, 90% to 96% seen once. The CDR3 totals 13 residues. With 0 bases clipped from V and 4 bases from J, the junction kept 3 bases outside the gene matches. CDR1 is GTSNPN and CDR2 is SVGIG in the germline V gene (reference sequence).

The sequence was obtained from a human donor with multiple sclerosis. The chain employs TRBV30 and TRBJ2-7; 7 nucleotides agree with TRBD1. Sequencing input: CD4+ T cells from PBMCs. CDR3 loop: CAWSVRGPYEQYF. The CDR3 DNA reads TGTGCCTGGAGTGTGAGGGGGCCATACGAGCAGTACTTC.